This record concerns one TCR beta chain sequence. Antigen unknown. The read halts 3 residues ahead of the CDR3 end, with the missing end drawn from the germline J gene. This sample is drawn from a study of T cells in women clearing cervical HPV infection. In the study overall: With HLA typing for only a few women, HLA confounding remains possible. Notes on the study in general: TRBV6-7 abundance was lower in cases than controls (around 0.1% versus 0.15%).

All participants had a single incident cervical HPV16 infection, and prevalent HPV16 infections were excluded. The CDR3 sequence is 14 residues long. The J segment lost 4 bases and the V segment lost 6 bases, leaving 8 bases of the junction unmatched. Germline values: CDR1 DFQATT, CDR2 SNEGSKA (reference sequence). Using immunoSEQ multiplex PCR, the repertoire was profiled, and TCRdb retains in-frame clones only, with some absent. This sample's table has tens of thousands of clones. The chain carries TRBV20-1 and TRBJ2-3, with 9 nucleotides matching TRBD2. Sequencing used blood buffy coat. This TCR was recovered from a woman aged 18-70 years with a cervical HPV16 infection that either progressed to CIN3+ or cleared (not recorded which). The sequenced CDR3 bases are TGCAGTGCCCCCGCTAGCGGGGCCTCAGATACG. Translation gives CSAPASGASDT. From start to end, the CDR3 is CSAPASGASDTQYF.